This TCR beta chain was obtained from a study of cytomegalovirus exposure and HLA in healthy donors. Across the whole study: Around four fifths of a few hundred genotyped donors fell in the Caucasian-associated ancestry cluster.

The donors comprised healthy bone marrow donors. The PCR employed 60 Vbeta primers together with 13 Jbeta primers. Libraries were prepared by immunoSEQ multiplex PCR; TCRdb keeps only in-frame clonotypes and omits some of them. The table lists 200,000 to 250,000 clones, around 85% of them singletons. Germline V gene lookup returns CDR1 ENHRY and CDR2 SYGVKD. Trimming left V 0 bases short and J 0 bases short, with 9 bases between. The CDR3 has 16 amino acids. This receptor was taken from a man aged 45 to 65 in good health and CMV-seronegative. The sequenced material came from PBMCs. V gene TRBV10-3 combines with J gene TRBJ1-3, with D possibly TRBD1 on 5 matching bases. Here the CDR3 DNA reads TGTGCCATCAGTGAGTCCAGGGCCCTCTCTGGAAACACCATATATTTT. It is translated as CAISESRALSGNTIYF.